Listed below are T cell receptor beta chains from one sample, sequenced in a study of regulatory T cells in long-lasting Graves disease. TCRdb used MiXCR to reprocess the multiplex PCR reads, holding one entry per CDR3 protein. The sample lists 300,000 or so distinct CDR3 sequences; 15% to 20% were seen once. The sample was peripheral blood mononuclear cells (PBMCs), taken when the disease was refractory, from a patient treated with antithyroid drugs. The receptor source for this set is a female donor with Graves disease. Both conserved end residues are part of each CDR3. Expanded clones get a size class; other rows say once, few or many, or leave the size out.

>15|many|TRBV6-1
CASSDPSGARNIQYF
>13|NA|TRBV2
CASSLNGRGEQYF
>13|NA|TRBV12-3/TRBV12-4
CANTKQARTPQHF
>14|many|TRBV2
CASTKVERQETQYF
>13|NA|TRBV7-6
CASSPRINEKLFF
>13|NA|TRBV12-3/TRBV12-4
CAGGSGQAYEQYF
>15|few|TRBV7-8
CASGLAGGRMGEQYF
>18|many|TRBV12-5
CASGHGPKRDSSNYGYTF
>16|many|TRBV10-3
CAISESEKGWDTEAFF
>15|many|TRBV27
CASSLEGTAKNIQYF
>12|many|TRBV30
CAWNGVNSPLHF
>14|few|TRBV28
CASSPTGPTDTQYF
>13|many|TRBV28
CASCGSYNSPLHF
>17|many|TRBV11-2
CASSHGRAGDLNTEAFF
>12|NA|TRBV6-2/TRBV6-3
CASSYAGHGQFF
>19|NA|TRBV5-1
CASSLEPGQTSSYNSPLHF
>17|many|TRBV10-3
CAISEPTEIANTGELFF
>15|many|TRBV11-3
CASSLDRDTLYGYTF
>14|many|TRBV2
CASSEPGTGNTIYF
>13|NA|TRBV6-2/TRBV6-3
CASSLGLGGELFF
>14|NA|TRBV6-2/TRBV6-3
CASRNDRVSYEQYF
>15|few|TRBV18
CASSPSLGENTEAFF
>11|many|TRBV10-3
CAIRAGETQYF
>15|many|TRBV20-1
CSARRIAGEQETQYF
>10|few|TRBV6-1
CASRGYGYTF
>14|many|TRBV27
CASIGRTGGPQAFF
>15|NA|TRBV6-1
CASRAWDRTNQPQHF
>14|many|TRBV29-1
CSVEGAADSYEQYF
>13|many|TRBV2
CASSVLTGGTQYF
>12|NA|TRBV19
CASEGQEPEAFF
>17|few|TRBV5-1
CASSLASGGLADYEQYF
>14|few|TRBV29-1
CSVERRGTDTEAFF
>13|many|TRBV6-1
CASSPLDYTEAFF
>17|few|TRBV7-9
CASSSRQGQPRNTEAFF
>16|many|TRBV12-3/TRBV12-4
CASSLTGDATYYGYTF
>16|many|TRBV27
CASSLAAGTPAYEQYF
>14|NA|TRBV10-3
CAISSDSGNQPQHF
>13|NA|TRBV29-1
CSVVRDNQETQYF
>15|few|TRBV5-1
CASSTEVANTGELFF
>15|NA|TRBV3-1
CASSQDGGAGQPQHF
>16|few|TRBV11-2
CASSLQGALSGNTIYF
>12|NA|TRBV6-2/TRBV6-3
CASSPLGEKLFF